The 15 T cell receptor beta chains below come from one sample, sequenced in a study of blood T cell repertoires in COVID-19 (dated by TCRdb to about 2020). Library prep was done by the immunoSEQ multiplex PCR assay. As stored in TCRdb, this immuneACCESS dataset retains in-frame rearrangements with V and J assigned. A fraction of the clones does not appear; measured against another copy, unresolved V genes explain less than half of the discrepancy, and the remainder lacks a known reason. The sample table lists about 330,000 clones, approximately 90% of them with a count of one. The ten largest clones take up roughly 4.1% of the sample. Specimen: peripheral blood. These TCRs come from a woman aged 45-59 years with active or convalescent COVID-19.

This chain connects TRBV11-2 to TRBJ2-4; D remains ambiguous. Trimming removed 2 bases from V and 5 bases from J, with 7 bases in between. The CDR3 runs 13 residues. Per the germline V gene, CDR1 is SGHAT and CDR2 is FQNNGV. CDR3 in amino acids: CASSLQYQNIQYF. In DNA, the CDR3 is TGTGCCAGCAGCTTACAGTACCAAAACATTCAGTACTTC.

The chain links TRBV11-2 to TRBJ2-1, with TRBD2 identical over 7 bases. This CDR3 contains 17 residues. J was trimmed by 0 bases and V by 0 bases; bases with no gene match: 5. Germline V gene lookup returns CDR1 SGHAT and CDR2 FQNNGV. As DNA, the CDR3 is TGTGCCAGCAGCTTAGAATCCGGCGGGAGCTCCTACAATGAGCAGTTCTTC. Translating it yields CASSLESGGSSYNEQFF.

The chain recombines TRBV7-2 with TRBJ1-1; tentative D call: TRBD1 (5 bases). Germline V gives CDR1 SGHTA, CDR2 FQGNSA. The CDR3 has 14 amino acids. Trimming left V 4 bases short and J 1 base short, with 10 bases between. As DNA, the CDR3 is TGTGCCAGCAGCTCTGCCAGGGCGAACACTGAAGCTTTCTTT. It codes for CASSSARANTEAFF.

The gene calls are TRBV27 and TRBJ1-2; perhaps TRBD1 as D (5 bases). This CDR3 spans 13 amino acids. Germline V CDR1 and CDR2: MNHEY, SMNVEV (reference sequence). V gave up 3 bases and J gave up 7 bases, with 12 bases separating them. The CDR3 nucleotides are TGTGCCAGCAGTTTCTCTAGGGGCAGTGGCTACACCTTC. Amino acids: CASSFSRGSGYTF.

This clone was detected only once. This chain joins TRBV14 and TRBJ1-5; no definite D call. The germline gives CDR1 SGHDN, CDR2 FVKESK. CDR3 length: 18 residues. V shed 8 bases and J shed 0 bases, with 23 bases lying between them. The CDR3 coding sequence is TGTGCCAGCCGCTACTTAGACGAAGGCGGATATAGCAATCAGCCCCAGCATTTT. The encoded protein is CASRYLDEGGYSNQPQHF.

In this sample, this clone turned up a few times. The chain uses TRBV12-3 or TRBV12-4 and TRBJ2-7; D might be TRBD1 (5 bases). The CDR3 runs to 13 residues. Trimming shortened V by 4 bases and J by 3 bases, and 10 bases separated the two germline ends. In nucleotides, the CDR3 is TGTGCCAGCAGTTCCTTTAGGGGCTACGAGCAGTACTTC. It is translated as CASSSFRGYEQYF.

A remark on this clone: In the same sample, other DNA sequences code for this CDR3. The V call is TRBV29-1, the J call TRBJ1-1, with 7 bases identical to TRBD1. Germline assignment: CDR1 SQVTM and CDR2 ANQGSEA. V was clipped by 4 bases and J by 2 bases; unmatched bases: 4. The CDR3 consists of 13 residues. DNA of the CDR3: TGCAGCGTTGCTGACAGGGCCAACACTGAAGCTTTCTTT. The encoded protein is CSVADRANTEAFF.

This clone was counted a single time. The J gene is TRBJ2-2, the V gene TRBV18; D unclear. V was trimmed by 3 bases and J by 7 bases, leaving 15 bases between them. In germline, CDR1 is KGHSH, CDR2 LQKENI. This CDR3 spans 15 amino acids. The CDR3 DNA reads TGTGCCAGCTCACCTATGGCAGGATCATACGGGGAGCTGTTTTTT. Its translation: CASSPMAGSYGELFF.

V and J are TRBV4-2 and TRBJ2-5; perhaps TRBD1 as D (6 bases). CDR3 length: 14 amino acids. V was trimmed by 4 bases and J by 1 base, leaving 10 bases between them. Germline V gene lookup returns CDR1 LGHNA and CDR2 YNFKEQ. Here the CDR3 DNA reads TGTGCCAGCAGCCCTGGGGGCACCCAAGAGACCCAGTACTTC. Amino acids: CASSPGGTQETQYF.

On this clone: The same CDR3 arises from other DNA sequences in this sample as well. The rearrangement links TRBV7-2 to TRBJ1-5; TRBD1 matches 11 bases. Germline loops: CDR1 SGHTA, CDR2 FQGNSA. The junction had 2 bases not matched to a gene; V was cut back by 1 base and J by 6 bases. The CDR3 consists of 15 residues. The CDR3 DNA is TGTGCCAGCAGCTTAGGGGGGACAGGGGGTCAGCCCCAGCATTTT. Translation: CASSLGGTGGQPQHF. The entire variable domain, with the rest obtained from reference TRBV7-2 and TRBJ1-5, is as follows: GAGVSQSPSNKVTEKGKDVELRCDPISGHTALYWYRQSLGQGLEFLIYFQGNSAPDKSGLPSDRFSAERTGGSVSTLTIQRTQQEDSAVYLCASSLGGTGGQPQHFGDGTRLSIL.

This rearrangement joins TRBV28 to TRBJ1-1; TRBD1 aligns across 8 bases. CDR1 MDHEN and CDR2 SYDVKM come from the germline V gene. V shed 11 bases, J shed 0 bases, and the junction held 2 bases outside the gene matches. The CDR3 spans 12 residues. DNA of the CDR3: TGTGCCTTGGGACAGGTGAACACTGAAGCTTTCTTT. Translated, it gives CALGQVNTEAFF.

The CDR3 protein is CASSFEGRGNTIYF. The CDR3 DNA sequence: TGTGCCAGCAGCTTTGAGGGAAGAGGAAACACCATATATTTT. This rearrangement joins TRBV5-4 to TRBJ1-3, with D unclear. CDR1 and CDR2 (germline): SGHNT, YYREEE (reference sequence). V lost 2 bases to trimming and J lost 4 bases, with 10 bases between them. The CDR3 runs to 14 residues.

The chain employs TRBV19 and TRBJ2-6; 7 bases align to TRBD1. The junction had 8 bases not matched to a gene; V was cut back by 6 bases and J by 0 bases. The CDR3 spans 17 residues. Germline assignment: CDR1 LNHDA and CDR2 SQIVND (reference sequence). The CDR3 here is CASRYRGQFSGANVLTF. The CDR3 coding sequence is TGTGCCAGTAGATATCGGGGACAGTTCTCTGGGGCCAACGTCCTGACTTTC.

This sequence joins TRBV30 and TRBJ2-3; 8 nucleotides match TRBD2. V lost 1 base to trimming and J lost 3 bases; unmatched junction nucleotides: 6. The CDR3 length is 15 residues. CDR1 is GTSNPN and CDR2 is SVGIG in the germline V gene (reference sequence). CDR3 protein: CAWSEASGYTDTQYF. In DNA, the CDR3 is TGTGCCTGGAGTGAGGCTAGCGGGTATACAGATACGCAGTATTTT. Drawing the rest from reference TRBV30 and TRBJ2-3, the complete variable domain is SQTIHQWPATLVQPVGSPLSLECTVEGTSNPNLYWYRQAAGRGLQLLFYSVGIGQISSEVPQNLSASRPQDRQFILSSKKLLLSDSGFYLCAWSEASGYTDTQYFGPGTRLTVL.

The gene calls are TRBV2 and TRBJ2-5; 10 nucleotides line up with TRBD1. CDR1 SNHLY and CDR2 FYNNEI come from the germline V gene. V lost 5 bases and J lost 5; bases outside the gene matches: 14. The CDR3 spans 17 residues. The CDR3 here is CASSSPLGGQGHETQYF. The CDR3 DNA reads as TGTGCCAGCAGTTCCCCTTTAGGGGGACAGGGGCACGAGACCCAGTACTTC. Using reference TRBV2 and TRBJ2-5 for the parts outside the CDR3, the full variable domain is EPEVTQTPSHQVTQMGQEVILRCVPISNHLYFYWYRQILGQKVEFLVSFYNNEISEKSEIFDDQFSVERPDGSNFTLKIRSTKLEDSAMYFCASSSPLGGQGHETQYFGPGTRLLVL.